Listed here is a single T cell receptor (beta chain). The target antigen is unknown. The V end lost 7 bases, the J end lost 0 bases, and 18 bases lay between the germline ends. CDR1 DFQATT and CDR2 SNEGSKA come from the germline V gene (reference sequence). This CDR3 region has 15 residues. This sample was taken from a study of response to subunit inactivated influenza vaccine. Overall study findings and caveats: Each seasonal influenza vaccination recruits few new T cells, the authors suggested.

TCRdb called the RT-PCR reads again in MiXCR, with one record for every CDR3 protein. The sample has 500,000 or so distinct CDR3 sequences, 15% to 20% seen once. The sequences come from CD4+ T cells sorted from PBMCs, collected roughly 24 months after vaccination. The TCR was taken from a man in his fifties or sixties who received an inactivated influenza vaccine. The chain has TRBV20-1 and TRBJ1-1, with a possible D match to TRBD1 (6 bases). CDR3: CSVALGGSMNTEAFF. The CDR3 coding sequence is TGCAGTGTTGCCCTTGGGGGCAGCATGAACACTGAAGCTTTCTTT.